The source of this T cell receptor beta chain is a study of T-cell memory formation after mild COVID-19. Remarks on this clonotype: Its antigen remains unidentified.

V shed 5 bases, J shed 7 bases, and the junction held 5 bases outside the gene matches. The CDR3 spans 15 residues. Germline-derived CDR1 and CDR2 are SGHTA and FQGTGA. A 5'RACE reaction primed in the constant segment made cDNA libraries of TCR alpha and TCR beta, and these carried sample barcodes and UMIs. One entry per CDR3 protein results from TCRdb running MiXCR on the 5' RACE reads. In the table there are roughly 300,000 distinct CDR3 sequences, around 8% of which are singletons. Study-wide results and limits: Whether day 37 second-wave clones are SARS-CoV-2-specific was not confirmed. Some clones that responded turned up in pre-infection memory, which suggests that cross-reactive memory joined in.

The sequence came from a man between 18 and 29 years old who had mild COVID-19 (a few samples of this study predate the infection). Cell type and time point are not known. This chain joins TRBV7-3 and TRBJ2-1, with 13 bases lining up with TRBD2. The sample comprised PBMCs or a T cell subset sorted from them (not recorded which). The CDR3 bases are TGTGCCAGCAGCCCGACTAGCGGGGGGCGGAATGAGCAGTTCTTC. It translates to CASSPTSGGRNEQFF.